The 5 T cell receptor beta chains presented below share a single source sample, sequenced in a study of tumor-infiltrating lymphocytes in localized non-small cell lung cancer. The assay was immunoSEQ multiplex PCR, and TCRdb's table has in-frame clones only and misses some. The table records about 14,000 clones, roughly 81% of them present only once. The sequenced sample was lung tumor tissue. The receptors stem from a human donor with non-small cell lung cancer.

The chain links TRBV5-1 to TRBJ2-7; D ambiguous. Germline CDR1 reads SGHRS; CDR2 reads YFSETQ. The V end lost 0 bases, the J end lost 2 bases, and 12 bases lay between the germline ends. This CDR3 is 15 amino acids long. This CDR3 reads CASSLAMGMTYEQYF. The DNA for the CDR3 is TGCGCCAGCAGCTTGGCGATGGGAATGACCTACGAGCAGTACTTC.

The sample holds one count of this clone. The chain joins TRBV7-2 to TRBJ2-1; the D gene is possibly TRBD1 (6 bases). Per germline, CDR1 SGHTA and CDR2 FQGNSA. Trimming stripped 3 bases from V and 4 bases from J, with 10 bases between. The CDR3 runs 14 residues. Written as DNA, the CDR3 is TGTGCCAGCAGCTTGGCAGGGGAATACAATGAGCAGTTCTTC. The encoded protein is CASSLAGEYNEQFF.

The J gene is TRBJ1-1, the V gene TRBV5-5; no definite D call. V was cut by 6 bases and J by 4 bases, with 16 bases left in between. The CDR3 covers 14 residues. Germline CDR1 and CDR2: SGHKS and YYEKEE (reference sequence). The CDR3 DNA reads TGTGCCAGCACGCCTTTCGGGCTGGCCACTGAAGCTTTCTTT. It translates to CASTPFGLATEAFF.

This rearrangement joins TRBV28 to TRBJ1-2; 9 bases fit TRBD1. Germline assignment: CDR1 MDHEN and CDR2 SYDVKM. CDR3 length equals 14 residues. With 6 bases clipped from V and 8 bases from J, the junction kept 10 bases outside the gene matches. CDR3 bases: TGTGCCAGCAGATTCCCGGGACAGGGTTCCGGCTACACCTTC. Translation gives CASRFPGQGSGYTF.

The DNA for the CDR3 is TGTGCCAGCAATACTGCCTACTACGAGCAGTACTTC. Its translation is CASNTAYYEQYF. The genes are TRBV2 and TRBJ2-7, with D hard to call. CDR1 is SNHLY and CDR2 is FYNNEI in the germline V gene. This CDR3 has 12 residues. Between the trimmed V and J ends, which lost 7 bases and 3 bases, there was a span of 10 bases.